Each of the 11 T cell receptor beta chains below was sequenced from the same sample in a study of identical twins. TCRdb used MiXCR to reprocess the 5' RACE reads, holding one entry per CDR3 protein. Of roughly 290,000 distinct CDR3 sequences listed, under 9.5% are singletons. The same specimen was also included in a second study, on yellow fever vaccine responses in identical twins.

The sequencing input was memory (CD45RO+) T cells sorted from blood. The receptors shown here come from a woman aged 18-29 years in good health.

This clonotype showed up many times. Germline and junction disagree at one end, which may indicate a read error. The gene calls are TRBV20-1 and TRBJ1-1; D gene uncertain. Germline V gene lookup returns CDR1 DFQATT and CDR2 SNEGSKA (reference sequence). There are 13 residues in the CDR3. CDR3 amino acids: CSARDPHRGRPLF. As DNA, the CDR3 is TGCAGTGCTAGAGACCCCCATCGTGGCAGGCCCCTTTTT.

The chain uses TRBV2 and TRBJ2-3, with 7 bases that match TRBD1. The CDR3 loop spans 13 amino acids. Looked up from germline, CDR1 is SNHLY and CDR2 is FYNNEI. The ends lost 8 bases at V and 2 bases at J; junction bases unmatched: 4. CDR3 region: CASSGQITDTQYF. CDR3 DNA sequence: TGTGCCAGCTCGGGACAGATCACAGATACGCAGTATTTT.

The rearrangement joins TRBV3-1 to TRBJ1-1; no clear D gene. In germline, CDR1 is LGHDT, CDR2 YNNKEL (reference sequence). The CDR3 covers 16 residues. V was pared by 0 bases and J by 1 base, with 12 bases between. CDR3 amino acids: CASSQDVSWGNTEAFF. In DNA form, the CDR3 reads TGTGCCAGCAGCCAAGATGTCAGTTGGGGGAACACTGAAGCTTTCTTT.

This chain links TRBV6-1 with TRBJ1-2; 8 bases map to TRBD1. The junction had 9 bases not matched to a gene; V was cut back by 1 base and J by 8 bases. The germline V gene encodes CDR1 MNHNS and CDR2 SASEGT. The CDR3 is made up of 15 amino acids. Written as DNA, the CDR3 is TGTGCCAGCAGTGAAGTCGAGGCAGGGGGCTTCGGCTACACCTTC. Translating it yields CASSEVEAGGFGYTF.

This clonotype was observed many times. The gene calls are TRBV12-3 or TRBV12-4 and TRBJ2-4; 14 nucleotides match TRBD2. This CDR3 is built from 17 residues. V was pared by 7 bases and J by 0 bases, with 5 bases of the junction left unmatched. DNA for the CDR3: TGTGCCAGCACTCGACTAGCGGGAGGGGTAGCCAAAAACATTCAGTACTTC. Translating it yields CASTRLAGGVAKNIQYF.

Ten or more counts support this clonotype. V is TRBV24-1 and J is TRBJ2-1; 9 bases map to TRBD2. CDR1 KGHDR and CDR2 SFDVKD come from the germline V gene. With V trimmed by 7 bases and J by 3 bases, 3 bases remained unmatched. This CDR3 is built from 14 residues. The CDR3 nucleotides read TGTGCCACCAGCGTAGCGGGGGACTACAATGAGCAGTTCTTC. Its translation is CATSVAGDYNEQFF.

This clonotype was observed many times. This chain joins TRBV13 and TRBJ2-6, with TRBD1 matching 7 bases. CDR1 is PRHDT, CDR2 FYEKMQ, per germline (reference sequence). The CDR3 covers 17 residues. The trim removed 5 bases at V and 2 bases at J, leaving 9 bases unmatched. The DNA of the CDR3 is TGTGCCAGCAGCCCATCCGGGACAGCCACTGGGGCCAACGTCCTGACTTTC. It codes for CASSPSGTATGANVLTF. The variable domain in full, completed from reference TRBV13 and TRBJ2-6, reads AAGVIQSPRHLIKEKRETATLKCYPIPRHDTVYWYQQGPGQDPQFLISFYEKMQSDKGSIPDRFSAQQFSDYHSELNMSSLELGDSALYFCASSPSGTATGANVLTFGAGSRLTVL.

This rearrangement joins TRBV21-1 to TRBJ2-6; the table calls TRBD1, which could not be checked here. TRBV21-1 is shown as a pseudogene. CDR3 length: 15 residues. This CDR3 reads CAGTPGGAGANVLTF. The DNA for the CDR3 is TGTGCCGGCACTCCCGGGGGCGCAGGGGCCAACGTCCTGACTTTC.

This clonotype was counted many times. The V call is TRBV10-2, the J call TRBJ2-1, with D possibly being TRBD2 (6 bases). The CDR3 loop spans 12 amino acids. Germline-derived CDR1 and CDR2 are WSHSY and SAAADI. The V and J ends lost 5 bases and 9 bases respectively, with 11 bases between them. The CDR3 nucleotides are TGCGCCAGCAGTAGACTAGAGACTGAGCAGTTCTTC. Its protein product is CASSRLETEQFF.

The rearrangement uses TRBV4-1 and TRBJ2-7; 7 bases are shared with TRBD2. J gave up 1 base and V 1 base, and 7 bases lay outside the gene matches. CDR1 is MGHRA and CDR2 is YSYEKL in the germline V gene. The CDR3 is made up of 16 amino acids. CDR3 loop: CASSQVGTKASYEQYF. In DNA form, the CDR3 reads TGCGCCAGCAGCCAAGTAGGGACTAAGGCTTCCTACGAGCAGTACTTC.

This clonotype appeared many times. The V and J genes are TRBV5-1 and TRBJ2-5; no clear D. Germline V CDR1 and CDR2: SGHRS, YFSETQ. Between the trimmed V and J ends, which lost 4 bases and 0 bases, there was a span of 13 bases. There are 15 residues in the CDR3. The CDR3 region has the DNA TGCGCCAGCAGCCCCCACGACTCGTACCAAGAGACCCAGTACTTC. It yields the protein CASSPHDSYQETQYF.